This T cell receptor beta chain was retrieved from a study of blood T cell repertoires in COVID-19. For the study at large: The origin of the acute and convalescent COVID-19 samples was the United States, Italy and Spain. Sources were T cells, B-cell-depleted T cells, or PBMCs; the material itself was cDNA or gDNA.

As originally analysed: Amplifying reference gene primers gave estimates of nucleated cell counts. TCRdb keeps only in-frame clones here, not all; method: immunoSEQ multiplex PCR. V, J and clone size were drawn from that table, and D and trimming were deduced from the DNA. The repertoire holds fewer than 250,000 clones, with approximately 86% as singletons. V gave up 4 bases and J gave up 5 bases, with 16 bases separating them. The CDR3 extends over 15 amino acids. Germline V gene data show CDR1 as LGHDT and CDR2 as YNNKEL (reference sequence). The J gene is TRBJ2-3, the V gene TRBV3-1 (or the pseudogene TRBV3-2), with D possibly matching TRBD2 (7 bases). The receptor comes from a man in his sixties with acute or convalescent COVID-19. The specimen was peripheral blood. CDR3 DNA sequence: TGTGCCAGCAGCCCTAATAGGGGGGGGAGAGATACGCAGTATTTT. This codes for CASSPNRGGRDTQYF.